The next 25 T cell receptor beta chains were all read from a single sample in a study of Ad26.COV2.S vaccination and SARS-CoV-2 variants. Treatment meaning: around 19 received Ad26.COV2.S at low or high dose, single or two shots; five or six received placebo; per-sample allocation not given. Sampling happened 63 days after the first vaccine or placebo injection. The assay was immunoSEQ multiplex PCR, and TCRdb's table has in-frame clones only and misses some. The sample has under 500,000 clones, about 90% seen once. Material: peripheral blood, obtained in a trial of Ad26.COV2.S vaccine versus placebo. These receptors all come from a person aged 18-60 years who received the Ad26.COV2.S COVID-19 vaccine or a placebo.

This rearrangement joins TRBV5-1 to TRBJ1-1, with a tentative D call TRBD1 (6 bases). The CDR3 spans 14 residues. The germline V gene has CDR1 SGHRS and CDR2 YFSETQ. The ends were cut back, 4 bases at V and 3 bases at J, with 13 bases in the middle. DNA for the CDR3: TGCGCCAGCAGCCCGGAAGGACAGTACACTGAAGCTTTCTTT. Its protein product is CASSPEGQYTEAFF.

The chain joins TRBV10-2 to TRBJ2-3, with 8 bases aligning to TRBD2. Germline-derived CDR1 and CDR2 are WSHSY and SAAADI. The CDR3 contains 16 residues. Trimming took 6 bases from V and 2 from J; bases not matched to a gene: 10. The CDR3 region has the DNA TGCGCCAGCAGCCTACTAGCGGTCCTCAACACAGATACGCAGTATTTT. It translates to CASSLLAVLNTDTQYF.

The V gene is TRBV7-7, the J gene TRBJ2-3; D is perhaps TRBD1 (6 bases). Germline assignment: CDR1 SSHAT and CDR2 FNYEAQ (reference sequence). The CDR3 loop spans 13 amino acids. V was pared by 6 bases and J by 1 base, with 8 bases between. The CDR3, as DNA: TGTGCCAGCAGTAACAGGGGCACAGATACGCAGTATTTT. It codes for CASSNRGTDTQYF.

The chain has TRBV11-2 and TRBJ1-5; 10 bases agree with TRBD1. The CDR3 contains 17 residues. V lost 5 bases, J lost 1 base, and 8 bases stayed unmatched. Germline CDR1 is SGHAT and CDR2 is FQNNGV. The CDR3 loop is CASSTYKGQGSNQPQHF. In nucleotides, the CDR3 is TGTGCCAGCAGCACTTACAAGGGACAGGGGAGCAATCAGCCCCAGCATTTT.

The J gene is TRBJ1-1, the V gene TRBV4-1; D call uncertain. V was cut by 3 bases and J by 3 bases, with 8 bases left in between. CDR3 length: 13 residues. Germline lookup yields CDR1 MGHRA and CDR2 YSYEKL. CDR3 sequence: CASSHPGDTEAFF. CDR3 in DNA: TGCGCCAGCAGCCATCCCGGCGACACTGAAGCTTTCTTT.

The rearrangement uses TRBV12-3 or TRBV12-4 and TRBJ2-7; 7 bases agree with TRBD1. J gave up 2 bases and V 5 bases, and 3 bases lay outside the gene matches. The CDR3 length is 13 residues. CDR3 sequence (DNA): TGTGCCAGCAGTAGACAGGGTACCTACGAGCAGTACTTC. It yields the protein CASSRQGTYEQYF.

The chain links TRBV27 to TRBJ2-7; D call uncertain. The V end was cut by 6 bases, the J end by 3 bases, with 9 bases between. The germline CDR1 and CDR2 sequences are MNHEY and SMNVEV (reference sequence). The CDR3 contains 12 residues. The CDR3 is CASSHRGYEQYF. In DNA, the CDR3 is TGTGCCAGCAGCCATCGCGGCTACGAGCAGTACTTC.

V is TRBV30 and J is TRBJ2-7; D is tentatively TRBD1 or TRBD2 (5 bases each). This CDR3 comprises 12 residues. With 7 bases removed from V and 5 bases from J, the gap between germline ends came to 15 bases. CDR1 GTSNPN and CDR2 SVGIG come from the germline V gene (reference sequence). CDR3 loop: CAYDGAPNEQYF. DNA for the CDR3: TGTGCCTACGACGGGGCCCCCAACGAGCAGTACTTC. Full variable domain (missing parts from reference TRBV30 and TRBJ2-7): SQTIHQWPATLVQPVGSPLSLECTVEGTSNPNLYWYRQAAGRGLQLLFYSVGIGQISSEVPQNLSASRPQDRQFILSSKKLLLSDSGFYLCAYDGAPNEQYFGPGTRLTVT.

The V call is TRBV14, the J call TRBJ1-2, with D maybe TRBD1 (5 bases). This CDR3 spans 18 amino acids. V lost 0 bases and J 2 bases, leaving 19 bases between the germline ends. Per germline, CDR1 SGHDN and CDR2 FVKESK. The CDR3 region has the DNA TGTGCCAGCAGCCAAGATTTTGGGTCCAGGGCCAACAACTATGGCTACACCTTC. It encodes CASSQDFGSRANNYGYTF. Full variable domain (outside the CDR3, taken from reference TRBV14 and TRBJ1-2): EAGVTQFPSHSVIEKGQTVTLRCDPISGHDNLYWYRRVMGKEIKFLLHFVKESKQDESGMPNNRFLAERTGGTYSTLKVQPAELEDSGVYFCASSQDFGSRANNYGYTFGSGTRLTVV.

The CDR3 sequence is CATSRDSGRGSEKLFF. The CDR3 nucleotides are TGTGCCACCAGCAGAGATTCGGGCAGGGGAAGTGAAAAACTGTTTTTT. The chain links TRBV15 to TRBJ1-4; D possibly corresponds to TRBD1 (6 bases). CDR1 is LNHNV, CDR2 YYDKDF, per germline (reference sequence). The CDR3 covers 16 residues. Trimming removed 0 bases from V and 7 bases from J, with 15 bases in between.

This chain links TRBV2 with TRBJ2-1, with 7 bases fitting TRBD2. The CDR3 contains 13 residues. Germline trimming cut 6 bases from V and 8 bases from J; bases unmatched to any gene: 7. The germline V gene has CDR1 SNHLY and CDR2 FYNNEI. CDR3 region: CASSREGIDEQFF. CDR3 DNA sequence: TGTGCCAGCAGCAGGGAGGGGATCGATGAGCAGTTCTTC.

The rearrangement links TRBV28 to TRBJ1-4, with D uncertain. V lost 10 bases to trimming and J lost 3 bases, with 6 bases between them. The CDR3 sequence is 11 residues long. Germline V gene sequence: CDR1 MDHEN, CDR2 SYDVKM. CDR3: CATRSNEKLFF. The CDR3 DNA sequence: TGTGCCACTCGTTCTAATGAAAAACTGTTTTTT.

V is TRBV4-3 and J is TRBJ2-1, with D uncertain. Germline lookup yields CDR1 LGHNA and CDR2 YSLEER. The CDR3 spans 14 residues. V shed 0 bases and J shed 5 bases, with 8 bases lying between them. The CDR3 region has the DNA TGCGCCAGCAGCCAAGACACTACCCACAATGAGCAGTTCTTC. This translates into CASSQDTTHNEQFF.

This clone appeared a single time. The chain uses TRBV4-3 and TRBJ1-5; D is undetermined. V lost 0 bases and J lost 4, with 10 bases in between. CDR1 LGHNA and CDR2 YSLEER come from the germline V gene. The CDR3 totals 15 residues. The CDR3 loop is CASSQDNSANQPQHF. CDR3 coding DNA: TGCGCCAGCAGCCAAGATAACAGTGCGAATCAGCCCCAGCATTTT.

The rearrangement uses TRBV18 and TRBJ1-5; a weak D match, TRBD1 (6 bases). Germline lookup yields CDR1 KGHSH and CDR2 LQKENI. This CDR3 is built from 15 residues. Trimming stripped 0 bases from V and 2 bases from J, with 8 bases between. CDR3 amino acids: CASSPPGGRNQPQHF. The CDR3 DNA reads TGTGCCAGCTCACCACCGGGGGGGCGCAATCAGCCCCAGCATTTT. Full variable domain (outside the CDR3, taken from reference TRBV18 and TRBJ1-5): NAGVMQNPRHLVRRRGQEARLRCSPMKGHSHVYWYRQLPEEGLKFMVYLQKENIIDESGMPKERFSAEFPKEGPSILRIQQVVRGDSAAYFCASSPPGGRNQPQHFGDGTRLSIL.

This clone was counted a single time. The chain recombines TRBV3-1 (or the pseudogene TRBV3-2) with TRBJ1-5; possibly TRBD1 for D (5 bases). V lost 1 base and J 5 bases, leaving 9 bases between the germline ends. Germline V CDR1 and CDR2: LGHDT, YNNKEL (reference sequence). The CDR3 loop spans 14 amino acids. The CDR3 here is CASSQGRDYQPQHF. Here the CDR3 DNA reads TGTGCCAGCAGCCAAGGACGGGACTATCAGCCCCAGCATTTT.

The chain links TRBV28 to TRBJ2-3; TRBD2 might be the D (6 bases). Deletions cut 5 bases from V and 2 bases from J, with 20 bases between. CDR3 length equals 17 residues. Germline CDR1 reads MDHEN; CDR2 reads SYDVKM. In nucleotides, the CDR3 is TGTGCCAGCAGTCTCCCCTGGGGGGAAGTACTCACAGATACGCAGTATTTT. Translated: CASSLPWGEVLTDTQYF.

The chain employs TRBV25-1 and TRBJ2-3, with TRBD1 matching over 11 bases. The ends lost 2 bases at V and 4 bases at J; junction bases unmatched: 2. This CDR3 is built from 15 residues. CDR1 and CDR2 from the germline V gene are MGHDK and SYGVNS. The CDR3, as DNA: TGTGCCAGCAGTGAACCGGGACAGGGGGCAGATACGCAGTATTTT. Protein product: CASSEPGQGADTQYF.

The chain recombines TRBV5-1 with TRBJ2-5; 14 nucleotides agree with TRBD2. The germline CDR1 and CDR2 sequences are SGHRS and YFSETQ. The CDR3 is made up of 18 amino acids. V was pared by 4 bases and J by 1 base, with 9 bases of the junction left unmatched. CDR3 sequence reads: CASSPGTSGGGLQETQYF. CDR3 bases: TGCGCCAGCAGCCCTGGGACTAGCGGGGGTGGGCTCCAAGAGACCCAGTACTTC.

J is TRBJ1-2 and V is TRBV3-1 (or the pseudogene TRBV3-2); 10 nucleotides agree with TRBD1. The CDR3 consists of 18 residues. Germline lookup yields CDR1 LGHDT and CDR2 YNNKEL (reference sequence). Trimming at V came to 4 bases and at J to 8 bases, leaving 19 bases not matched to a gene. CDR3 sequence reads: CASSRLVGTGESLRGYTF. The CDR3 DNA reads TGTGCCAGCAGCCGTCTAGTGGGGACAGGGGAATCTTTGCGAGGCTACACCTTC.

This clone is a singleton in its sample. Other DNA sequences in this specimen translate into the identical CDR3. This rearrangement joins TRBV7-9 to TRBJ1-3, with D possibly TRBD1 on 6 matching bases. This CDR3 is 16 amino acids long. CDR1 is SEHNR, CDR2 FQNEAQ, per germline (reference sequence). The germline V and J ends were trimmed by 1 base and 3 bases, with 13 bases remaining between them. CDR3 loop: CASSLGGGTYGNTIYF. The CDR3 DNA reads TGTGCCAGCAGCTTAGGTGGGGGGACATATGGAAACACCATATATTTT.

This chain links TRBV18 with TRBJ1-5, with D possibly matching TRBD1 (6 bases). Trimming removed 3 bases at V and 5 bases at J, with 11 bases between. This CDR3 contains 14 residues. Germline CDR1 reads KGHSH; CDR2 reads LQKENI. The CDR3, as DNA: TGTGCCAGCTCACCCGATACAGGGTATCAGCCCCAGCATTTT. Translated, it gives CASSPDTGYQPQHF.

The chain is built from TRBV5-5 and TRBJ1-2, with D perhaps matching TRBD1 (6 bases). The CDR3 consists of 17 residues. Germline values: CDR1 SGHKS, CDR2 YYEKEE (reference sequence). V was shortened by 0 bases and J by 0 bases, with 15 bases between the two germline ends. DNA of the CDR3: TGTGCCAGCAGCTTGGTACAGGGAGGAAGATCTAACTATGGCTACACCTTC. Its protein is CASSLVQGGRSNYGYTF.

This sequence joins TRBV5-6 and TRBJ2-3; 12 nucleotides align to TRBD2. This CDR3 has 17 residues. CDR1 and CDR2 from the germline V gene are SGHDT and YYEEEE. Trimming cost V 1 base and J 6 bases; bases outside gene matches: 9. This CDR3 reads CASSLYSSGGARDTQYF. The CDR3 DNA reads as TGTGCCAGCAGCTTGTACTCTAGCGGGGGGGCCAGGGATACGCAGTATTTT.

This rearrangement joins TRBV10-1 to TRBJ2-3; D is tentatively TRBD1 or TRBD2 (7 bases each). CDR1 is WNHNN and CDR2 is SYGVQD in the germline V gene (reference sequence). The CDR3 has 13 amino acids. With 6 bases removed from V and 6 bases from J, the gap between germline ends came to 13 bases. In DNA, the CDR3 is TGCGCCAGCAGGAATCAGGGGGGGGATACGCAGTATTTT. This gives the protein CASRNQGGDTQYF.